Reported below is one TCR beta chain. This clonotype was recorded many times. The target of this receptor is not known. Base qualities were left out, and no much larger clone turns up one base away. The trim is 1 base for V and 2 bases for J, with a gap of 12 bases between the germline ends. CDR1 DFQATT and CDR2 SNEGSKA were looked up in the germline V gene (reference sequence). Reading from cysteine to phenylalanine, the CDR3 counts 15 amino acids. The read is trimmed to its CDR3 DNA, 45 bases read in frame from base 1. These data originate in a study of T cells after yellow fever vaccination (dated by TCRdb to about 2019). Some background on the complete study: The SMART-Seq v4 Ultra Low Input RNA kit was used to prepare libraries from fractions with low cell numbers. To follow T-cell clones before and after both primary and booster YFV17D yellow fever vaccination, bulk TCR alpha and beta repertoires underwent longitudinal sequencing. Two healthy male donors made up the cohort, one aged 18 to 30 years and the other aged 30 to 39 years. Bulk PBMC replicates and cell subsets were isolated from blood drawn at multiple timepoints before and after both primary and secondary immunization. The research as a whole found: A small fraction of clonotypes appeared in both the CD4 and CD8 compartments, likely as a result of convergent recombination. The secondary T-cell response was found to be weaker but faster than the primary response, with a peak reached on day 5 rather than on day 15. Most clones expanded after primary vaccination were re-detected after the booster (96% of CD4 and about nine tenths of CD8), suggesting broad memory maintenance. The study included only a couple of donors, which limits how far the findings can be generalized. Because abundant contaminating clonotypes from the bulk population could be contained in FACS-sorted repertoires, computational filtering was required.

Sequencing took place on an Illumina NovaSeq 6000. Synthesis of TCR cDNA relied on 5'RACE template switching, a step that introduced a universal primer site along with unique molecular identifiers. cDNA synthesis was primed from both the TCR alpha and TCR beta constant segments. Two PCR steps were used to amplify libraries, with sample barcodes and sequencing adapters being added in the second step. Sequencing of libraries was done on Illumina HiSeq 2500 (2x100 bp) or NovaSeq (2x150 bp). The study's processing was this. Reads were demultiplexed and collapsed into UMI consensus sequences with MIGEC, and V(D)J alignment was performed with MiXCR. Clonotypes responding to the vaccine were identified with edgeR on replicate PBMC samples, with the criteria of FDR below 0.01 and a log2 fold change above 5 up to day 15. CD4 or CD8 identity was assigned to each bulk clonotype according to whether the clonotype was present at higher abundance in the sequenced CD4 repertoire or the sequenced CD8 repertoire. The public reads were quality trimmed at Q25 with fastp and then assembled into clones with MiXCR by TCRdb, keeping productive beta chains. Rows are unified per CDR3 protein, each entry keeping the most common DNA and genes. Clone size and V and J calls follow TCRdb, not the original study. Within this sample are fewer than 350,000 distinct CDR3 sequences, with around 4.5% of them counted one time only. The top ten hold roughly a fifth of the sample.

This specimen's treatment or condition label, interpreted: live attenuated yellow fever vaccine strain. Two biological replicates of bulk PBMCs were collected at each blood-draw timepoint. PBMCs were isolated from peripheral blood using a standard Ficoll-Paque protocol. RNA was extracted with TriZol from bulk PBMCs, CD4 and CD8 fractions, and dextramer-positive and dextramer-negative fractions. The sequence was collected from a young man who received the YFV17D yellow fever vaccine. This sample comprised PBMCs, obtained 15 days after the yellow fever booster vaccination. This chain is built from TRBV20-1 and TRBJ2-1; no confident D gene assignment can be made. At the DNA level, the sequence is TGCAGTGCTAGAGTAACCGGGTCTCCCTACAATGAGCAGTTCTTC. Its product reads: CSARVTGSPYNEQFF.